This TCR beta chain was documented in a study of T cell changes during pregnancy in multiple sclerosis (dated by TCRdb to between 2018 and 2021). For context, the study as a whole: Changes in the T cell repertoire over the course of pregnancy were examined in this study in women with multiple sclerosis.

Receptors were amplified or captured by the immunoSEQ multiplex PCR assay. TCRdb retrieved this table from immuneACCESS and kept in-frame rearrangements only. Not all clones are present; in checked studies, unresolved V genes account for under half, and no reason is known for the remainder. The sample table contains some 70,000 clones; only one count was recorded for about 91% of them. Jointly, the top ten make up roughly 0.29% of the sample. Via the germline V gene, CDR1 is SGHTA and CDR2 FQGNSA. V and J are trimmed by 5 bases and 9 bases, and the gene matches miss 6 bases of the junction. From its cysteine to its phenylalanine, the CDR3 spans 14 amino acids. Left in the record is the CDR3 DNA by itself, 42 bases read in frame from the first base. As for this clone: No antigen is known for it. No quality values exist for individual bases; no much larger clone is one base distant.

This chain joins TRBV7-2 to TRBJ1-6; 8 of the junction bases match TRBD1. The sequences come from CD4+ T cells from peripheral blood mononuclear cells, collected in the third trimester of pregnancy. The clonotype originates from a female donor in good health, enrolled as a control in a pregnancy study. The DNA sequence reads TGTGCCAGCAGCCGGACAGGGATTGGTTCACCCCTCCACTTT. Its coded protein is CASSRTGIGSPLHF.